This T cell receptor (beta chain) was found in a study of T cell responses to AZD1222 COVID-19 vaccine. The table came from immunoSEQ multiplex PCR; TCRdb's copy has only in-frame clones and leaves some out. The sample records 150,000 to 200,000 clones, more than 80% being singletons. The trim removed 7 bases at V and 5 bases at J, leaving 16 bases unmatched. This CDR3 region has 16 residues. Germline CDR1 MRHNA, CDR2 SNTAGT. The starting material was peripheral blood, obtained on day 0 of AZD1222 vaccination. The receptor was isolated from an adult in good health. The J gene is TRBJ2-5, the V gene TRBV6-4; 7 nucleotides match TRBD2. The CDR3 coding sequence is TGTGCCAGCAAGGTAGTTCCTCACGGGGGGATGGAGACCCAGTACTTC. As protein: CASKVVPHGGMETQYF.